The rows below give T cell receptor beta chains drawn from one sample of a study of blood T cell repertoires in COVID-19. The protocol was immunoSEQ multiplex PCR, while the TCRdb copy is restricted to in-frame clones and leaves out a portion. The sample contains 150,000 to 200,000 clones, about three quarters of which appear only once. The sequencing sample was made of peripheral blood. The receptor set was obtained from a woman in her 70s with acute or convalescent COVID-19. Each CDR3 is given with its conserved first and last residue. Fields, in order: V gene, D gene, CDR3 length, clone size, J gene, CDR3 DNA, CDR3 protein. D genes are given only for firm matches. Not all rows give a size; the values are once, few, many and, for expanded clones, a class.

>TRBV7-3|TRBD1|17|-|TRBJ2-2
TGTGCCAGCAGCTCGCGTGCCGGGACAGGGGCCGCCGGGGAGCTGTTTTTT
CASSSRAGTGAAGELFF
>TRBV27|TRBD1|14|-|TRBJ2-7
TGTGCCAGCAGTTTCCGGACAGGGGTCTACGAGCAGTACTTC
CASSFRTGVYEQYF
>TRBV12-3/TRBV12-4|-|13|-|TRBJ2-7
TGTGCCAGCAGTAAGGGGCCTTCTTACGAGCAGTACTTC
CASSKGPSYEQYF
>TRBV10-2|TRBD1|14|-|TRBJ1-5
TGCGCCAGCAGTGGGACAGGGGTTGGTCAGCCCCAGCATTTT
CASSGTGVGQPQHF
>TRBV18|TRBD1|13|-|TRBJ1-1
TGTGCCAGCTCAGACGACAGGGACACTGAAGCTTTCTTT
CASSDDRDTEAFF
>TRBV11-2|-|13|-|TRBJ2-7
TGTGCCAGCAGCTTAGACACACTAGCTAGGCAGTACTTC
CASSLDTLARQYF
>TRBV5-6|TRBD1|15|-|TRBJ2-4
TGTGCCAGCAGCTTCAGGGACAGGGTCAAAAACATTCAGTACTTC
CASSFRDRVKNIQYF
>TRBV9|-|14|-|TRBJ1-1
TGTGCCAGCAGCGGGCAGTGGGCGGGCACTGAAGCTTTCTTT
CASSGQWAGTEAFF
>TRBV5-1|TRBD2|14|-|TRBJ2-5
TGCGCCAGCAGCTCAACTAGCGGGATGGAGACCCAGTACTTC
CASSSTSGMETQYF
>TRBV30|-|13|-|TRBJ1-1
TGTGCCTGGAGTGTTCCCATGAACACTGAAGCTTTCTTT
CAWSVPMNTEAFF
>TRBV6-4|-|15|-|TRBJ2-1
TGTGCCAGCAGGAATCCTCGGGCGGGGTTCAATGAGCAGTTCTTC
CASRNPRAGFNEQFF
>TRBV5-1|TRBD2|16|-|TRBJ2-2
TGCGCCAGCAGCTTGGCTCTAGCGGAGAACACCGGGGAGCTGTTTTTT
CASSLALAENTGELFF
>TRBV12-3/TRBV12-4|-|13|-|TRBJ2-5
TGTGCCAGCAGCTCCTCAGGGCGGGAGACCCAGTACTTC
CASSSSGRETQYF
>TRBV18|-|17|-|TRBJ1-3
TGTGCCAGCTCACCAAACCCCCCAGGAAACTCTGGAAACACCATATATTTT
CASSPNPPGNSGNTIYF
>TRBV5-1|TRBD2|15|-|TRBJ2-5
TGCGCCAGCAGCTTGGAACTAGCGGGAGCAGAGACCCAGTACTTC
CASSLELAGAETQYF
>TRBV6-6|-|13|-|TRBJ1-1
TGTGCCAGCAGTCTGGACAGTACGGTTGAAGCTTTCTTT
CASSLDSTVEAFF
>TRBV5-1|-|17|once|TRBJ2-3
TGCGCCAGCAGCTTGGGCCCCTTAGGGGGACGGACAGATACGCAGTATTTT
CASSLGPLGGRTDTQYF
>TRBV30|-|13|-|TRBJ1-5
TGTGCCTGGAGTGTCCGGGGCAATCAGCCCCAGCATTTT
CAWSVRGNQPQHF
>TRBV5-8|TRBD2|18|many|TRBJ2-1
TGTGCCAGCAGCCCCCCTAATCCGCTAGCGGAACACTACAATGAGCAGTTCTTC
CASSPPNPLAEHYNEQFF
>TRBV2|-|13|-|TRBJ2-5
TGTGCCAGCAGTGTCGGGGGTGGCGAGACCCAGTACTTC
CASSVGGGETQYF
>TRBV5-1|TRBD1|16|-|TRBJ1-2
TGCGCCAGCAGCTCGGACAGGGAGTTTATCGACTATGGCTACACCTTC
CASSSDREFIDYGYTF
>TRBV19|-|15|-|TRBJ1-5
TGTGCCAGTAGTATAGATGGTGTCCCAGATCAGCCCCAGCATTTT
CASSIDGVPDQPQHF
>TRBV5-1|-|15|-|TRBJ1-2
TGCGCCAGCAGCTTGGGTGCCAGATCTAACTATGGCTACACCTTC
CASSLGARSNYGYTF
>TRBV20-1|-|14|-|TRBJ2-3
TGCAGTGCTAGTCGCAGCGGAAACACAGATACGCAGTATTTT
CSASRSGNTDTQYF
>TRBV30|TRBD1|14|-|TRBJ1-5
TGTGCCTGGAGTTCGGGAGGGGGCCCCAAGAACCAGCATTTT
CAWSSGGGPKNQHF
>TRBV7-2|-|13|-|TRBJ1-2
TGTGCCAGCAGCCCCGTCGTCTCTTTTGGCTACACCTTC
CASSPVVSFGYTF
>TRBV30|-|11|-|TRBJ1-3
TGTGCCAGTAGCTCTGGAAACACCATATATTTT
CASSSGNTIYF
>TRBV3-1/TRBV3-2|TRBD2|17|-|TRBJ2-2
TGTGCCAGCAGCCCCCGCCGGGCGGGAGACGCGGGCGGGGAGCTGTTTTTT
CASSPRRAGDAGGELFF
>TRBV5-1|-|12|-|TRBJ2-1
TGCGCCAGCAGTTCTAACAGCCATGAGCAGTTCTTC
CASSSNSHEQFF
>TRBV11-2|TRBD1|15|few|TRBJ1-2
TGTGCCAGCAGCTTAGCGGTTGGGACAGGGTATGGCTACACCTTC
CASSLAVGTGYGYTF
>TRBV4-1|-|15|-|TRBJ2-3
TGCGCCAGCAGCCAGGACATGACTAGTCAAGATACGCAGTATTTT
CASSQDMTSQDTQYF
>TRBV4-1|TRBD1|16|-|TRBJ2-4
TGCGCCAGCAGCCACGTCGGACAGGGGGCGCGTGACATTCAGTACTTC
CASSHVGQGARDIQYF
>TRBV5-1|TRBD2|15|few|TRBJ2-7
TGCGCCAGCAGCTTCCCACTAGCGGGAGCGGACGAGCAGTACTTC
CASSFPLAGADEQYF
>TRBV19|TRBD2|17|-|TRBJ2-1
TGTGCCAGTAGCGTCCCGACTAGCGGGAGGGGTAACAATGAGCAGTTCTTC
CASSVPTSGRGNNEQFF
>TRBV18|TRBD1|15|-|TRBJ2-7
TGTGCCAGCTCACCACCCAGAGGACAGGGCAACGAGCAGTACTTC
CASSPPRGQGNEQYF
>TRBV7-9|-|14|-|TRBJ2-1
TGTGCCAGCAGCTCTGCCAGCGGCTACAATGAGCAGTTCTTC
CASSSASGYNEQFF
>TRBV2|TRBD1|14|-|TRBJ1-4
TGTGCCAGCAGAACAGGGGTAACTAATGAAAAACTGTTTTTT
CASRTGVTNEKLFF
>TRBV6-5|-|15|-|TRBJ2-5
TGTGCCAGCAGTTACTCTGGGGGGTACCAAGAGACCCAGTACTTC
CASSYSGGYQETQYF
>TRBV5-4|-|13|once|TRBJ2-7
TGTGCCAGCAGCTTGCCAGGTCCGTCTGAGCAGTACTTC
CASSLPGPSEQYF
>TRBV19|TRBD2|14|-|TRBJ2-1
TGTGCCAGTAGTCGTAGCGGGAGTTACAATGAGCAGTTCTTC
CASSRSGSYNEQFF